This T cell receptor beta chain was sequenced during a study of shared clonotypes between healthy human individuals. Per germline, CDR1 MNHEY and CDR2 SMNVEV (reference sequence). The CDR3 is made up of 15 amino acids. V lost 3 bases and J lost 3, with 14 bases in between. The assay was immunoSEQ multiplex PCR, and TCRdb's table has in-frame clones only and misses some. The sample carries around 2.1 million clones, 85% to 95% recorded once. Positive CCR7 selection of CD45RO-negative cells yielded the naive CD8 cells, and terminally differentiated effector memory CD45RA+ cells were excluded. The origin of this receptor is a man younger than 30 in good health. Some clones in this sample may be carry-over from other donors' samples. Sequenced material: naive CD8+ T cells from PBMCs. The chain employs TRBV27 and TRBJ1-1, with TRBD1 as a possible D gene (5 bases). The CDR3 sequence: CASSFLRDGDTEAFF. In nucleotides, the CDR3 is TGTGCCAGCAGTTTCCTCCGGGACGGAGACACTGAAGCTTTCTTT.